This T cell receptor (beta chain) stems from a study of blood T cell repertoires in COVID-19. Looking at the study overall: Spain, Italy and the United States supplied samples that represented acute and convalescent COVID-19.

Study processing details: Amplification of reference gene primers was used by the study to estimate nucleated cell counts. Profiled with immunoSEQ multiplex PCR; TCRdb holds only in-frame clones, not every one. D and trimming were read from the DNA, whereas the V and J calls and clone size are those reported in that table. The sample records a few hundred thousand clones, 87% being singletons. The CDR3 spans 15 residues. The age range of participants was 18 to 89 years, with residence in about two dozen US areas. The chain uses TRBV12-2 and TRBJ1-5; the D call TRBD1 from the table was never checked on the DNA. TRBV12-2 is marked as a pseudogene. Sequenced material: PBMCs or T cells enriched from blood (not recorded which). This receptor was obtained from a woman in her twenties or thirties who had recovered from COVID-19. CDR3 nucleotide sequence: TGTGCAAGTCGACACACAGGGCCCGACAATCAGCCCCAGCATTTT. Its protein is CASRHTGPDNQPQHF.